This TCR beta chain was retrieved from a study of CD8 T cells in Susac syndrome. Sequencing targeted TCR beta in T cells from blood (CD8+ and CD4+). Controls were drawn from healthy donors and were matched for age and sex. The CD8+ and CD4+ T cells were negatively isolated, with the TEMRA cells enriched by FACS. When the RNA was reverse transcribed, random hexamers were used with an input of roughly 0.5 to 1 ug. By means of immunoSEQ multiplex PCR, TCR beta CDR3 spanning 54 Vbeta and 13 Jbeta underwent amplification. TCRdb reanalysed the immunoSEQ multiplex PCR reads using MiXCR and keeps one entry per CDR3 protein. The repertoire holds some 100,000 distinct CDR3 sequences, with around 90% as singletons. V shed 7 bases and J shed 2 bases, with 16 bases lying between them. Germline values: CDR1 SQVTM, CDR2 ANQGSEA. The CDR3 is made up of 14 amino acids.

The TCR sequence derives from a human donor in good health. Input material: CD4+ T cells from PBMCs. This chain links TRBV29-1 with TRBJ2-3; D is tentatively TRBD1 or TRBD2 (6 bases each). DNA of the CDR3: TGCAGCGCTCCCTTGGGGGGACACACAGATACGCAGTATTTT. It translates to CSAPLGGHTDTQYF.